This T cell receptor (beta chain) was obtained from a study of CD8 T cells in Susac syndrome. In regard to this clonotype: Its specificity is not known.

Reverse transcription used roughly 0.45 to 1 ug RNA and random hexamers. The CDR3 of TCR beta was amplified by immunoSEQ multiplex PCR across 54 Vbeta and 13 Jbeta. Using its own MiXCR run on the immunoSEQ multiplex PCR reads, TCRdb lists one record per CDR3 protein. The repertoire holds some 200,000 distinct CDR3 sequences, with over 85% as singletons. The study, taken as a whole, reports: That the number of individuals in its TCR sequencing and HLA analysis was relatively small was acknowledged by the study.

The CDR3 has 13 amino acids. Trimming removed 3 bases at V and 5 bases at J, with 8 bases between. The germline V gene has CDR1 MDHEN and CDR2 SYDVKM. CD8+ and CD4+ blood T cells underwent TCR beta sequencing. CD8+ and CD4+ T cells were negatively isolated; TEMRA cells were FACS-enriched. The sequence came from a human donor in good health. The chain combines TRBV28 with TRBJ1-5; D is uncertain. Sequencing was done on a sample of CD4+ T cells from PBMCs. CDR3: CASSLGWDQPQHF. CDR3 nucleotides: TGTGCCAGCAGTTTGGGGTGGGATCAGCCCCAGCATTTT.